This T cell receptor beta chain originates from a study of identical twins. Findings of the study overall: Cross-sectional statistical analysis, not tracking of the same donors, underpinned the conclusions. Weaker excess twin sharing was seen among beta out-of-frame sequences.

As concerns this clonotype: Its cognate antigen is unknown.

Template switching, a step in the protocol, added a universal primer site, and cDNA carried unique molecular identifiers. Via MiXCR, TCRdb re-called the 5' RACE reads, giving one row per CDR3 protein. The sample consists of about 390,000 distinct CDR3 sequences, 9% to 10% of them appearing once. From germline, CDR1 is GTSNPN and CDR2 SVGIG (reference sequence). The CDR3 has 13 residues. Trimming removed 0 bases at V and 3 bases at J, with 6 bases between. Sample: naive T cells sorted from blood. The source is a woman aged 50 to 60 in good health. The chain couples TRBV30 to TRBJ2-1; no definite D call. CDR3 in DNA: TGTGCCTGGAGTGTCAGCGACTACAATGAGCAGTTCTTC. Translating it yields CAWSVSDYNEQFF.